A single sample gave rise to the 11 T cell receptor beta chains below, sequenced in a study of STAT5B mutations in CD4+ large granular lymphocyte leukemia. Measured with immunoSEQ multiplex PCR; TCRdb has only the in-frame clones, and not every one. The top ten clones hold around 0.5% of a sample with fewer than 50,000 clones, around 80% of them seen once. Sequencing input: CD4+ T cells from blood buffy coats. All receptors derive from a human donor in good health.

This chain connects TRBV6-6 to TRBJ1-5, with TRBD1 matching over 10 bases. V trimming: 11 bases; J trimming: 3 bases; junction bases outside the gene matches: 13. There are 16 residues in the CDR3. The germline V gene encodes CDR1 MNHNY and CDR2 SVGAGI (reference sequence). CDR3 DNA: TGTGCCGTCTCAACCGGGACAGGGGTTTTCAATCAGCCCCAGCATTTT. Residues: CAVSTGTGVFNQPQHF.

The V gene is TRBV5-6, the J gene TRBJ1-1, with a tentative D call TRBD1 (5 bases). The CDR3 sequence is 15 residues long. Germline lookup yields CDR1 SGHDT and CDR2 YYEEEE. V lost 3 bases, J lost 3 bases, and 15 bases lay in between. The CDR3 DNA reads TGTGCCAGCAGCTCCGCAGGGTTCGGGGACACTGAAGCTTTCTTT. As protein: CASSSAGFGDTEAFF. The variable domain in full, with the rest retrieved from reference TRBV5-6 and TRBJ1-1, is DAGVTQSPTHLIKTRGQQVTLRCSPKSGHDTVSWYQQALGQGPQFIFQYYEEEERQRGNFPDRFSGHQFPNYSSELNVNALLLGDSALYLCASSSAGFGDTEAFFGQGTRLTVV.

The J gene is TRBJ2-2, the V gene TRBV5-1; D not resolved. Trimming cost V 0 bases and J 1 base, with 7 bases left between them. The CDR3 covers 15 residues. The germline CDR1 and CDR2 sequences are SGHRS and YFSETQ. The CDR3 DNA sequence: TGCGCCAGCAGCTTGGGTAGGGAGAACACCGGGGAGCTGTTTTTT. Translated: CASSLGRENTGELFF.

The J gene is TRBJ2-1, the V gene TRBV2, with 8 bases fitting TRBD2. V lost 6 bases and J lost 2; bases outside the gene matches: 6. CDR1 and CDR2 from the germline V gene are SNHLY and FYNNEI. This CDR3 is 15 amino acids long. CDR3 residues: CASRPPGLAYNEQFF. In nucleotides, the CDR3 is TGTGCCAGCAGACCCCCGGGACTAGCCTACAATGAGCAGTTCTTC.

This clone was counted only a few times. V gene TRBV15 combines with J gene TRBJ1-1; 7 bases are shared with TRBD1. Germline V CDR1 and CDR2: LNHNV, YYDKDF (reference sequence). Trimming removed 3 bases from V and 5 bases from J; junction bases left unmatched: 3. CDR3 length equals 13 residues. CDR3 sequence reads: CATSRTRGTEAFF. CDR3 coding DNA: TGTGCCACCAGCAGGACCAGGGGGACTGAAGCTTTCTTT.

CDR3 DNA sequence: TGTGCCAGCAGCTTGGGGACAGGGGGCATCGGGGAGCTGTTTTTT. Protein sequence: CASSLGTGGIGELFF. J is TRBJ2-2 and V is TRBV11-3; 12 bases agree with TRBD1. Trimming cost V 3 bases and J 7 bases; bases outside gene matches: 3. There are 15 residues in the CDR3. From germline, CDR1 is SGHNT and CDR2 YENEEA.

CDR3 sequence reads: CASGRGSLSGANVLTF. The CDR3 bases are TGTGCCAGCGGTCGGGGGTCCCTCTCTGGGGCCAACGTCCTGACTTTC. The J gene is TRBJ2-6, the V gene TRBV5-5; possible D gene TRBD2, 6 bases. Germline V lookup: CDR1 SGHKS, CDR2 YYEKEE (reference sequence). The CDR3 is 16 residues long. Trimming cost V 7 bases and J 0 bases, with 14 bases left between them.

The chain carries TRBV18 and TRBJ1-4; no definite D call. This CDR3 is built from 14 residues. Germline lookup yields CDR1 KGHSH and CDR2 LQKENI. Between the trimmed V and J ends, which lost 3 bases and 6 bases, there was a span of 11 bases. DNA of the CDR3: TGTGCCAGCTCACCCCGGACCGACTATGAAAAACTGTTTTTT. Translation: CASSPRTDYEKLFF.

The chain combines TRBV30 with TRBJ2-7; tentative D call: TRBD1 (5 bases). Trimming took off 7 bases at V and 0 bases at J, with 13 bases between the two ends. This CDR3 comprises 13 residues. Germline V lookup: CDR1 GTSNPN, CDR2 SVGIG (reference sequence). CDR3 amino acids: CASTAFSSYEQYF. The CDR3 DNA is TGTGCCTCGACAGCCTTCAGCTCCTACGAGCAGTACTTC.

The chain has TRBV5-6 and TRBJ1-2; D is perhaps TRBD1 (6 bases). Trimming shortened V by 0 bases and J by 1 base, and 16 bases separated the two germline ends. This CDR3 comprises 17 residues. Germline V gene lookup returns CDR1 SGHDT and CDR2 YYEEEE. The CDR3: CASSLGRRGLFNYGYTF. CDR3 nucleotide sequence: TGTGCCAGCAGCTTGGGTCGCAGGGGACTTTTTAACTATGGCTACACCTTC.

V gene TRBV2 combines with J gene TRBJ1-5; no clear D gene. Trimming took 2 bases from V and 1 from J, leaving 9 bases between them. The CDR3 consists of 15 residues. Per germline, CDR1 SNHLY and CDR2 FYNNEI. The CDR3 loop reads CASSEYHGSNQPQHF. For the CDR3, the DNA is TGTGCCAGCAGTGAATACCATGGAAGCAATCAGCCCCAGCATTTT.